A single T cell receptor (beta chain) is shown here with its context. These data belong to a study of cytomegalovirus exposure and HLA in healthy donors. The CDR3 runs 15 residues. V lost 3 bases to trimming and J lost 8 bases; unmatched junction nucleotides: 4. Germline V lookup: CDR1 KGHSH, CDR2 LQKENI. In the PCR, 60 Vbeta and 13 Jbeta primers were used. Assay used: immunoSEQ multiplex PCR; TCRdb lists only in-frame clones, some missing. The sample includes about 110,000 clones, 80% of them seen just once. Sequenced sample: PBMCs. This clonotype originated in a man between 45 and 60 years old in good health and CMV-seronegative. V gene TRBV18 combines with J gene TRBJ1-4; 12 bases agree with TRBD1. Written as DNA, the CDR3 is TGTGCCAGCTCACCGGGGACAGGGGGCCGGGAAAAACTGTTTTTT. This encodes CASSPGTGGREKLFF. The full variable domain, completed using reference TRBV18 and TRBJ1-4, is NAGVMQNPRHLVRRRGQEARLRCSPMKGHSHVYWYRQLPEEGLKFMVYLQKENIIDESGMPKERFSAEFPKEGPSILRIQQVVRGDSAAYFCASSPGTGGREKLFFGSGTQLSVL.